This T cell receptor beta chain was profiled in a study of blood T cells in healthy people across ages. Primers used in a second PCR of about 7 to 12 cycles were a sample-barcoded 5' primer and a J-beta primer mix. Each CDR3 protein gets one entry after TCRdb re-called the 5' RACE reads with MiXCR. The sample comprises 800,000 to 950,000 distinct CDR3 sequences, 29% of which are singletons, and approximately 10% rests with the top ten. J was trimmed by 3 bases and V by 6 bases; bases with no gene match: 7. Germline CDR1 reads MNHEY; CDR2 reads SMNVEV (reference sequence). CDR3 length equals 16 residues. The sample was also linked to a second study, of T cells of mothers and their children.

The V and J genes are TRBV27 and TRBJ2-7, with 14 bases matching TRBD2. This clonotype originated in a middle-aged woman in good health. Sequenced sample: blood. The CDR3 sequence is CASSRTSGGLFYEQYF. CDR3 in DNA: TGTGCCAGCAGCCGGACTAGCGGGGGGCTGTTCTACGAGCAGTACTTC.